This T cell receptor beta chain was identified in a study of cytomegalovirus exposure and HLA in healthy donors. The table came from immunoSEQ multiplex PCR; TCRdb's copy has only in-frame clones and leaves some out. The sample lists some 240,000 clones, approximately 86% occurring once. The CDR3 contains 15 residues. V lost 5 bases, J lost 0 bases, and 4 bases stayed unmatched. CDR1 and CDR2 from the germline V gene are MNHEY and SMNVEV (reference sequence). Sample: PBMCs. The TCR was taken from a woman between 25 and 40 years old in good health and CMV-seropositive. V is TRBV27 and J is TRBJ2-7; 10 bases match TRBD2. CDR3 in amino acids: CASSTRTSGSYEQYF. DNA for the CDR3: TGTGCCAGCAGTACAAGGACTAGCGGCTCCTACGAGCAGTACTTC.